The TCR beta chain under discussion was sequenced for a study of cytomegalovirus exposure and HLA in healthy donors (dated by TCRdb to 2016 to 2017). In terms of the full investigation: An earlier analysis of 587 of the donors reported 276 Gb of sequence data and some 110 million unique TCR beta sequences obtained from roughly 170 million T cells. An early release that covered 640 HLA-typed donors contained approximately 300 gigabases of sequencing data and about 84 million unique TCR sequences. Of the roughly 390 genotyped donors, 81% were placed in the genetic ancestry cluster associated with self-reported Caucasian donors. The study aimed to test whether cataloging public T cell receptors could reveal signatures of past pathogen exposure. The study used immunosequencing to profile the T cell repertoires of more than 650 subjects and linked those repertoires to cytomegalovirus serostatus. Besides the first cohort of 550 to 750 subjects, a separate validation cohort made up of 95 to 150 different subjects was used. High-throughput TCR immunosequencing, statistical association of individual TCRs with disease status, and machine learning were combined to predict cytomegalovirus infection status. A later analysis re-examined previously published TCR beta repertoires from 500 to 700 donors and added high-resolution HLA genotyping to investigate patterns of TCR occurrence. The later analysis used no new phenotypic data to find candidate immune exposures, relying instead on TCR beta sequences and their occurrence across donors. To decide whether each TCR beta V gene segment behaved as functional or pseudogenic, an earlier analysis of several hundred of the donors relied on high-throughput TCR beta sequencing. Donor age, sex, ethnicity and CMV serostatus were collected together with the repertoire data. A later genetic analysis took genome-wide SNP genotypes for about 65% of the roughly 670 donors and used that subset as a discovery cohort. Every discovery cohort repertoire had been produced on one sequencing platform. Class I and class II HLA loci were covered by the typing at four-digit resolution. Typing coverage differed by locus: A, B, C, DRB1 and DQB1 were typed in about 629-640 donors, DQA1 in 500 to 550, DPA1 in over 600, and DPB1 in roughly 450. About five DR-DQ haplotypes were treated as single units for association and clustering because of strong linkage in the cohort. Across roughly 420 genotyped donors of the cohort, an average of approximately 240,000 unique TCR beta nucleotide sequences per donor were sequenced, and around 19% of those sequences were non-productive. Broad study findings and their caveats: The classifier was reported to diagnose cytomegalovirus status with high specificity and sensitivity in both the original cohort and the validation cohort. Across donors, most TCR sequences were observed very rarely, whereas some public TCRs were present in many individuals. In a later analysis, about 16,000 TCR beta sequences were associated with specific HLA alleles at a false discovery rate of 0.05. According to the authors, the approach could potentially be generalized to other disease states and immunological phenotypes. A group of highly shared sequence variants was considered likely to be a technical artifact of the sequencing pipeline. Because HLA typing was unavailable for some donors at each locus, only the typed subset was used in association tests. In vitro tests confirmed that a few of the cytomegalovirus-associated TCR beta chains recognize cytomegalovirus antigens. In a later genetic analysis, a missense DCLRE1C variant was associated with V-gene and J-gene trimming of TCR beta chains, and the association was replicated in an independent cohort. In a later genetic analysis, fewer N-insertions in productive TCRs were reported among donors in an Asian-associated ancestry cluster than the roughly 640-donor mean. In a later analysis, HLA-associated TCR beta chains showed more clonal expansion and lower generation probabilities than non-associated chains that were equally common. Strong co-occurrence of HLA alleles, especially DR and DQ, made assigning TCR associations to individual alleles difficult. In an earlier analysis of 500 to 650 of the donors, most TCR beta V segments appeared in productive rearrangements about 90% or about 30% of the time, broadly matching IMGT annotations. In a later analysis, the rate of TCR association differed among HLA loci, with DRB1 alleles having the most associated TCRs and HLA-C alleles having the fewest. In a later analysis, several top co-occurrence clusters were reported to appear linked to parvovirus B19, influenza, CMV and Epstein-Barr virus. The only immune exposure information available for the cohort was CMV serostatus. Because counts were too low, more than 15 rarely observed V segments, including chromosome 9 orphons, were left out of the earlier analysis of approximately 500 of the donors. The presence/absence analyses assumed that sequencing depth was roughly uniform across donors, and that assumption may not be true. The 87-base-pair reads could not distinguish some IMGT-functional V segments, including TRBV6-2 and TRBV6-3, so those segments were excluded. In this cohort, only TCR beta chains were sequenced, and detectable features were limited by the absence of alpha or paired-chain data. A further reported finding was that TCR beta sequences accurately predicted the HLA-A and HLA-B alleles for most subjects in the first cohort. A later analysis found that most CMV-associated TCR beta chains appeared HLA-restricted, with HLA associations seemingly driven largely by CMV exposure. In the study, 150 to 200 TCR beta chains were listed as associated with cytomegalovirus. Linkage disequilibrium might explain the correlated functional status among segregating V segments, but an unknown experimental factor could not be excluded.

The cohort comprised under 700 healthy bone marrow donors. All cohort members were sampled while nominally healthy, although unrecorded immune exposures were likely present. The donor was CMV seronegative and was included in the group of around 320 seronegative cohort members. A peripheral blood sample was collected from each donor, and TCR beta sequencing was performed on peripheral blood mononuclear cells. The Qiagen DNeasy Blood Extraction Kit was used to extract genomic DNA from the blood cell samples. As to this clone: Its antigen remains unidentified. It has no much larger one-base neighbor in the sample; base qualities were not kept.

Via the germline V gene, CDR1 is SGHTA and CDR2 FQGTGA. V gives up 4 bases and J gives up 0 bases, and the segment between their germline ends measures 17 bases. The CDR3, from cysteine to phenylalanine, totals 17 residues. Of all the DNA, just the CDR3 is kept, 51 bases in frame from base 1. The method was the immunoSEQ multiplex PCR assay. The multiplex PCR relied on a mix of 60 forward primers for TCR Vbeta segments and 13 reverse primers for TCR Jbeta segments. The CDR3 region of rearranged TCR beta genes was amplified from genomic DNA by a multiplex PCR assay. The amplified TCR beta libraries were sequenced on the Illumina HiSeq System as 87-base-pair reads. The study's own analysis went as follows. A later analysis counted about 80 million unique TCR beta chains across the 670 or so repertoires, and 10 million to 11 million of these chains were shared by at least two donors. Raw reads were error-corrected and collapsed into unique sequences by a nearest-neighbor algorithm in which closely related sequences were merged to remove PCR and sequencing errors. Alignment of CDR3 sequences to IMGT reference sequences was used to assign V, D and J gene segments. For a sequence to be retained, at least a six-nucleotide match to both a V gene segment and a J gene segment was required. A rearrangement counted as productive if the CDR3 had no stop codons and remained in frame with V and J, and every other rearrangement counted as non-productive. Following IMGT convention, CDR3 was defined as the stretch from the second conserved V-encoded cysteine to the conserved J-encoded phenylalanine. In an earlier analysis of 550 to 650 of the donors, sequences lacking an unambiguous match to a single V gene segment were excluded. An earlier analysis of 500 to 600 of the donors classified V segments as functional when productive rearrangements were above 56.7% and as segregating when the standard deviation between donors was above 5%. A statistical classification framework was built for diagnosing cytomegalovirus status from the catalog of TCR beta chain sequences. In a later analysis, TCR nucleotide sequences were compared against IMGT/GENE-DB human TR gene sequences so that V and J genes could be assigned. Using the TCRdist pipeline, a later analysis assigned CDR3 sequences along with most-parsimonious VDJ recombination scenarios. In a later analysis, each TCR beta chain was defined by its CDR3 amino acid sequence together with its V-gene family, and reads without a unique V-gene family were excluded. In a later analysis, nearly 600 highly shared, low-generation-probability nucleotide sequences were removed to address suspected cross-contamination and a sequencing artifact. In a later analysis, a clonal expansion index for each public chain was calculated from normalized within-repertoire ranks of inferred template counts. A later analysis computed generation probabilities with a VDJ recombination model fitted to out-of-frame rearrangements, and checked the results against IGoR. In a later analysis, TCR-TCR, TCR-HLA and TCR-CMV co-occurrence was scored with hypergeometric tests, and a repertoire-size bias correction was applied to TCR pairs. In a later analysis, false discovery rates were estimated by permuting HLA or CMV assignments 20 times. In a later analysis, co-occurring TCRs were grouped using DBSCAN, and TCRdist sequence similarity was added for clustering within HLA-allele-positive subsets. Co-occurrence clustering excluded repertoires with fewer than 30,000 or more than 120,000 public chains, plus five with anomalous nucleotide sharing. TCRdb provides this immuneACCESS table in a form limited to in-frame rearrangements. Some clones are lacking; in checked studies, under half of them reflect an unresolved V gene, and why the rest are absent is not known. From that table come the V and J calls and clone size; the DNA was used to work out D and trimming. In all, the sample holds roughly 40,000 clones, and over 70% of those were seen once. The top ten clones comprise about 2.9% of the sample.

The rearranged segments are TRBV7-3 and TRBJ2-3; too little of a D gene remains to name it. The sample comprised PBMCs. The origin of this receptor is a man in his fifties or sixties in good health and CMV-seronegative. The nucleotide sequence is TGTGCCAGCAGCTCAGGCCTTTTGGCTTCTAGCACAGATACGCAGTATTTT. Its protein is CASSSGLLASSTDTQYF. Here the CDR3 is joined to the reference TRBV7-3 and TRBJ2-3 genes, and the full variable domain is: GAGVSQTPSNKVTEKGKYVELRCDPISGHTALYWYRQSLGQGPEFLIYFQGTGAADDSGLPNDRFFAVRPEGSVSTLKIQRTERGDSAVYLCASSSGLLASSTDTQYFGPGTRLTVL.